These T cell receptor beta chains were read from a single sample in a study of T-cell reconstitution after alpha-beta-depleted transplantation in children. TCRdb analysed the PCR reads with MiXCR anew, one entry per CDR3 protein. The sample has nearly 200,000 distinct CDR3 sequences; 6.3% are singletons. The sample was PBMCs, taken before TCRalphabeta/CD19-depleted stem cell transplant. These receptors all come from a girl under two years old with combined immunodeficiency, due to receive a stem cell transplant. Each CDR3 is given with its conserved first and last residue. D genes are given only for firm matches. Some rows have no size entry. The others give once, few or many, or a class for an expanded clone.

d_gene	abundance	v_gene	j_gene	CDR3aa	CDR3nt
TRBD2	many	TRBV7-9	TRBJ2-3	CASSTGLAGVAQYF	TGTGCCAGCAGCACGGGACTAGCGGGAGTAGCGCAGTATTTT
TRBD1	NA	TRBV29-1	TRBJ1-1	CSVEHRDRPNTEAFF	TGCAGCGTTGAACACCGGGACAGACCGAACACTGAAGCTTTCTTT
TRBD2	few	TRBV5-1	TRBJ2-2	CASSPLAGPWTGELFF	TGCGCCAGCAGCCCGCTAGCGGGGCCGTGGACCGGGGAGCTGTTTTTT
TRBD2	NA	TRBV28	TRBJ2-5	CASSLGTSGRGGETQYF	TGTGCCAGCAGTTTGGGGACTAGCGGGAGGGGCGGAGAGACCCAGTACTTC
TRBD2	many	TRBV25-1	TRBJ2-7	CASSENSGGNSYEQYF	TGTGCCAGCAGTGAAAATAGCGGGGGGAACTCCTACGAGCAGTACTTC
TRBD1	many	TRBV24-1	TRBJ1-1	CATRQGAQAEAFF	TGTGCCACTAGACAGGGGGCGCAGGCTGAAGCTTTCTTT
NA	many	TRBV9	TRBJ1-5	CASSFQPNQPQHF	TGTGCCAGCAGCTTCCAGCCGAATCAGCCCCAGCATTTT
NA	many	TRBV29-1	TRBJ2-1	CSVQVDNEQFF	TGCAGCGTTCAAGTGGACAATGAGCAGTTCTTC
TRBD2	many	TRBV5-5	TRBJ2-2	CASSFWTSDNTGELFF	TGTGCCAGCAGCTTCTGGACTAGCGATAACACCGGGGAGCTGTTTTTT
NA	many	TRBV4-2	TRBJ2-7	CASSQGEGVYYEQYF	TGTGCCAGCAGCCAAGGGGAGGGGGTTTACTACGAGCAGTACTTC
TRBD1	many	TRBV29-1	TRBJ2-5	CSVTRTGEETQYF	TGCAGCGTAACCCGGACAGGGGAAGAGACCCAGTACTTC
NA	many	TRBV12-3/TRBV12-4	TRBJ1-2	CASTLNEGVGGYTF	TGTGCCAGCACCCTAAACGAGGGAGTCGGCGGCTACACCTTC
TRBD2	medium-sized	TRBV6-5	TRBJ2-1	CASSYVAGDEQFF	TGTGCCAGCAGTTACGTAGCGGGGGATGAGCAGTTCTTC
NA	many	TRBV2	TRBJ2-1	CASSGLSAVDEQFF	TGTGCCAGCAGTGGACTCAGTGCGGTTGATGAGCAGTTCTTC
TRBD1	many	TRBV7-8	TRBJ2-7	CASSEHRDSTYEQYF	TGTGCCAGCAGCGAACACCGGGACAGCACCTACGAGCAGTACTTC
TRBD2	many	TRBV6-1	TRBJ2-7	CATTGTSGSDEQYF	TGTGCCACCACGGGGACTAGCGGGAGCGACGAGCAGTACTTC
TRBD1	NA	TRBV3-1	TRBJ2-4	CASSPKGAVAKNIQYF	TGTGCCAGCAGCCCTAAGGGGGCTGTAGCCAAAAACATTCAGTACTTC
NA	many	TRBV10-3	TRBJ2-7	CAIRGENFRTAYEQYF	TGTGCCATCAGAGGAGAAAACTTTAGGACAGCCTACGAGCAGTACTTC
NA	NA	TRBV21-1	TRBJ2-7	CASSKERDSYEQYF	TGTGCCAGCAGCAAAGAAAGGGACTCCTACGAGCAGTACTTC
NA	many	TRBV6-5	TRBJ1-1	CASSYLGRGTEAFF	TGTGCCAGCAGTTACTTGGGCCGTGGCACTGAAGCTTTCTTT
NA	NA	TRBV29-1	TRBJ2-1	CSVEDVRRLIF	TGCAGCGTTGAAGATGTTAGGAGATTGATCTTC
TRBD1	many	TRBV12-3/TRBV12-4	TRBJ2-7	CASSLAWQGTGSEQYF	TGTGCCAGCAGTTTAGCTTGGCAGGGGACAGGATCGGAGCAGTACTTC
NA	many	TRBV6-1	TRBJ2-3	CASSEFDGLSDTQYF	TGTGCCAGCAGTGAATTCGACGGGCTCAGCGATACGCAGTATTTT
NA	many	TRBV4-3	TRBJ2-7	CASSQEIELSFSYEQYF	TGCGCCAGCAGCCAAGAAATAGAGCTGTCCTTCTCCTACGAGCAGTACTTC
NA	many	TRBV6-6	TRBJ1-2	CASSYGDGYTF	TGTGCCAGCAGTTACGGGGATGGCTACACCTTC
NA	many	TRBV28	TRBJ2-1	CASKHPYNEQFF	TGTGCCAGCAAGCACCCGTACAATGAGCAGTTCTTC
TRBD1	many	TRBV30	TRBJ1-2	CAWSVGQGAGGYTF	TGTGCCTGGAGTGTCGGGCAGGGGGCTGGAGGCTACACCTTC
NA	many	TRBV7-7	TRBJ1-2	CASSSGQPLYGYTF	TGTGCCAGCAGCTCCGGACAGCCGCTCTATGGCTACACCTTC
NA	many	TRBV4-3	TRBJ2-1	CASSPVPAVWSYNEQFF	TGCGCCAGCAGCCCCGTCCCGGCAGTATGGTCCTACAATGAGCAGTTCTTC
TRBD1	many	TRBV24-1	TRBJ2-5	CATGPQGALYPQYF	TGTGCCACCGGGCCGCAGGGGGCTTTGTATCCCCAGTACTTC
TRBD1	few	TRBV5-1	TRBJ2-5	CASSWGTGEETQYF	TGCGCCAGCAGCTGGGGGACAGGGGAAGAGACCCAGTACTTC
NA	few	TRBV7-2	TRBJ2-7	CASSLESLGTEQYF	TGTGCCAGCAGCTTAGAGTCACTGGGAACCGAGCAGTACTTC
TRBD2	many	TRBV6-5	TRBJ2-2	CASSYSFTSGTGELFF	TGTGCCAGCAGTTACTCGTTCACTAGCGGTACCGGGGAGCTGTTTTTT
NA	many	TRBV11-2	TRBJ2-7	CASSLEGWGGTGTNIPYEQYF	TGTGCCAGCAGCTTAGAGGGATGGGGCGGGACGGGTACGAATATTCCCTACGAGCAGTACTTC
NA	many	TRBV2	TRBJ2-5	CASTPRGLQQETQYF	TGTGCCAGCACCCCAAGGGGCCTCCAGCAGGAGACCCAGTACTTC
TRBD2	many	TRBV7-7	TRBJ2-5	CASSPGTSGGPGETQYF	TGTGCCAGCAGCCCGGGGACTAGCGGGGGCCCTGGAGAGACCCAGTACTTC
NA	many	TRBV6-5	TRBJ2-7	CASSYFFGYEQYF	TGTGCCAGCAGTTACTTTTTCGGCTACGAGCAGTACTTC
NA	NA	TRBV4-1	TRBJ1-6	CASSQSKGGSSYNSPLHF	TGCGCCAGCAGCCAGTCGAAGGGAGGAAGCTCCTATAATTCACCCCTCCACTTT
NA	NA	TRBV25-1	TRBJ1-2	CASKADGYTF	TGTGCCAGCAAGGCTGATGGCTACACCTTC
TRBD1	many	TRBV7-9	TRBJ1-2	CASSLDRGANYGYTF	TGTGCCAGCAGCTTAGACAGGGGAGCTAACTATGGCTACACCTTC
TRBD2	many	TRBV5-5	TRBJ2-1	CASSLAGGPQFF	TGTGCCAGCAGCTTGGCGGGGGGACCCCAATTCTTC
NA	few	TRBV25-1	TRBJ1-1	CASLGRYTEAFF	TGTGCCAGCTTGGGACGGTACACTGAAGCTTTCTTT
TRBD1	many	TRBV7-9	TRBJ1-1	CASTLPNLDKRTGRVGTEAFF	TGTGCCAGCACCTTACCCAACTTAGATAAAAGGACAGGCCGGGTGGGCACTGAAGCTTTCTTT
NA	many	TRBV27	TRBJ1-1	CASSLGGASLEAFF	TGTGCCAGCAGTTTGGGAGGCGCGTCTTTAGAAGCTTTCTTT
NA	few	TRBV7-9	TRBJ2-7	CASSLGASEQYF	TGTGCCAGCAGCTTAGGAGCGAGCGAGCAGTACTTC
TRBD2	many	TRBV11-3	TRBJ2-1	CASSSRGTPYNEQFF	TGTGCCAGCAGCTCGCGGGGGACCCCCTACAATGAGCAGTTCTTC
TRBD2	few	TRBV5-1	TRBJ2-1	CASSPWAGGSYNEQFF	TGCGCCAGCAGCCCGTGGGCGGGAGGCTCCTACAATGAGCAGTTCTTC
NA	NA	TRBV7-2	TRBJ2-3	CASSPGPLAADTQYF	TGTGCCAGCAGTCCGGGCCCCTTAGCGGCAGATACGCAGTATTTT
NA	many	TRBV12-3/TRBV12-4	TRBJ2-7	CASSFRQGWYEQYF	TGTGCCAGCAGTTTTCGCCAGGGTTGGTACGAGCAGTACTTC
TRBD1	many	TRBV20-1	TRBJ2-7	CSARDLTGSSYEQYF	TGCAGTGCTAGAGATCTGACAGGGTCGTCCTACGAGCAGTACTTC
NA	many	TRBV11-2	TRBJ2-1	CASKSVWSYNEQFF	TGTGCCAGCAAGTCTGTCTGGAGCTACAATGAGCAGTTCTTC
NA	many	TRBV6-2/TRBV6-3	TRBJ2-1	CASSYSMPIVHEQFF	TGTGCCAGCAGTTACTCGATGCCTATAGTCCATGAGCAGTTCTTC
TRBD2	few	TRBV4-3	TRBJ2-3	CASSQTGLAGPTHPPDTQYF	TGCGCCAGCAGCCAGACGGGACTAGCGGGACCCACCCACCCCCCAGATACGCAGTATTTT
TRBD2	many	TRBV9	TRBJ2-1	CASSVELAGSEQFF	TGTGCCAGCAGCGTAGAGCTAGCGGGAAGTGAGCAGTTCTTC
TRBD2	many	TRBV20-1	TRBJ2-3	CSARDAGLAGVPTSTDTQYF	TGCAGTGCTAGAGATGCGGGACTAGCGGGAGTCCCGACTAGCACAGATACGCAGTATTTT
NA	many	TRBV4-1	TRBJ1-2	CASSQDPAFVYGYTF	TGCGCCAGCAGCCAAGATCCAGCCTTCGTCTATGGCTACACCTTC
NA	many	TRBV6-5	TRBJ2-1	CASSSPGRHNEQFF	TGTGCCAGCAGTTCCCCTGGGCGTCACAATGAGCAGTTCTTC
NA	many	TRBV9	TRBJ2-5	CASSVGIRHQETQYF	TGTGCCAGCAGCGTTGGGATTCGGCACCAAGAGACCCAGTACTTC
NA	many	TRBV20-1	TRBJ1-2	CSATGVGYTF	TGCAGTGCTACGGGGGTCGGCTACACCTTC